One and the same sample provided the 14 T cell receptor beta chains below, sequenced in a study of liver allograft versus peripheral blood T cells. Study-wide background: Transplanted-liver and recipient peripheral blood T cell receptor repertoires were compared.

MiXCR, run by TCRdb on the reads, gives a single entry per CDR3 protein. The sample yields over 10,000 distinct CDR3 sequences, roughly 18% seen once. These TCRs come from a human patient who had a liver transplant. Certain T cells may be donor cells from the graft.

This clonotype has a handful of counts. The chain combines TRBV7-2 with TRBJ1-1; D not resolved. Trimming removed 6 bases at V and 0 bases at J, with 8 bases between. The CDR3 is 13 amino acids. Germline V lookup: CDR1 SGHTA, CDR2 FQGNSA. CDR3 protein: CASRARLNTEAFF. The CDR3 DNA reads as TGTGCCAGCAGGGCGCGGCTGAACACTGAAGCTTTCTTT.

This clonotype occurred a few times. V usage is TRBV28 and J usage is TRBJ1-5; no firm D call. Germline loops: CDR1 MDHEN, CDR2 SYDVKM. The CDR3 covers 14 residues. V lost 6 bases and J lost 2, with 11 bases in between. For the CDR3, the DNA is TGTGCCAGCAGGGTAGGCGGAGGCAATCAGCCCCAGCATTTT. As protein: CASRVGGGNQPQHF.

About this clonotype itself: A single base separates this from a much larger clone, so it may be a read error. This sequence joins TRBV28 and TRBJ1-2; 8 nucleotides agree with TRBD1. There are 14 residues in the CDR3. CDR1 is MDHEN and CDR2 is SYDVKM in the germline V gene. V shed 6 bases, J shed 5 bases, and the junction held 8 bases outside the gene matches. The chain's CDR3 is CASRPSRTGYGYTF. The CDR3 DNA is TGTGCCAGCAGACCCTCCAGGACAGGGTATGGCTACACCTTC.

The sample holds many counts of this clonotype. This chain connects TRBV12-3 or TRBV12-4 to TRBJ1-2, with D hard to call. The CDR3 covers 13 residues. V was clipped by 5 bases and J by 4 bases, with 11 bases between them. The CDR3 bases are TGTGCCAGCAGTGCGGCCTTGGCCTATGGCTACACCTTC. Residues: CASSAALAYGYTF.

This clonotype was detected only once. Possible read error: a much larger clone is one base away. The chain recombines TRBV10-3 with TRBJ1-1; D is undetermined. Germline V gene sequence: CDR1 ENHRY, CDR2 SYGVKD. This CDR3 region has 13 residues. With 10 bases removed from V and 1 base from J, the gap between germline ends came to 13 bases. CDR3 in DNA: TGTGCCAACAATCCCAACTCGAACACTGAAGCTTTCTTT. It yields the protein CANNPNSNTEAFF.

DNA for the CDR3: TGCAGTGACCCGTGCTGTTGCGATTCACCCCTCCACTTT. The encoded protein is CSDPCCCDSPLHF. V gene TRBV20-1 combines with J gene TRBJ1-6; D unresolved. From germline, CDR1 is DFQATT and CDR2 SNEGSKA (reference sequence). The CDR3 has 13 residues. V was trimmed by 7 bases and J by 8 bases, leaving 15 bases between them.

The V call is TRBV30, the J call TRBJ2-7; D gene ambiguous. The CDR3 covers 13 residues. Between the trimmed V and J ends, which lost 0 bases and 7 bases, there was a span of 13 bases. Germline V CDR1 and CDR2: GTSNPN, SVGIG (reference sequence). CDR3 nucleotides: TGTGCCTGGAGTGTCAGCGATTTAGGGGAGCAGTACTTC. It encodes CAWSVSDLGEQYF.

This clonotype was observed a handful of times. The chain has TRBV12-3 or TRBV12-4 and TRBJ1-5; no reliable D call. The CDR3 runs to 14 residues. V was shortened by 7 bases and J by 2 bases, with 12 bases between the two germline ends. CDR3 bases: TGTGCCAGCACCCTAGGGTCGGGCAATCAGCCCCAGCATTTT. Translation gives CASTLGSGNQPQHF.

The DNA for the CDR3 is TGTGTCAGCACCTCCCTTGGGCCCCGCAATGAGCAGTTCTTC. Translated, it gives CVSTSLGPRNEQFF. The genes are TRBV19 and TRBJ2-1; D remains ambiguous. The CDR3 consists of 14 residues. CDR1 is LNHDA and CDR2 is SQIVND in the germline V gene (reference sequence).

This sequence joins TRBV5-1 and TRBJ1-2, with D possibly TRBD1 on 6 matching bases. Trimming removed 4 bases from V and 1 base from J, with 14 bases in between. The CDR3 is 15 amino acids. The V gene's germline CDR1 is SGHRS and CDR2 YFSETQ. The CDR3 here is CASSITGWNNYGYTF. The CDR3 DNA reads as TGCGCCAGCAGCATTACAGGGTGGAATAACTATGGCTACACCTTC.

Within the sample, this clonotype is medium-sized. The V and J genes are TRBV6-1 and TRBJ2-3; D is possibly TRBD1 (5 bases). Germline CDR1 MNHNS, CDR2 SASEGT. The CDR3 sequence is 15 residues long. Trimming left V 6 bases short and J 5 bases short, with 18 bases between. The chain's CDR3 is CASRKTEQLRDTQYF. DNA of the CDR3: TGTGCCAGCAGGAAGACAGAACAACTCCGAGATACGCAGTATTTT.

This clonotype was seen only once. This sequence is one base from a far larger clone and is likely a read error. The chain uses TRBV6-5 and TRBJ1-6; D not certain. This CDR3 has 14 residues. CDR1 is MNHEY, CDR2 SVGAGI, per germline. This CDR3 reads CASSEGGSASPPHF. CDR3 DNA: TGTGCCAGCAGTGAAGGCGGGTCTGCTTCACCCCCCCACTTT.

This clonotype has just a few counts. V usage is TRBV30 and J usage is TRBJ1-5; 7 bases match TRBD1. CDR1 and CDR2 from the germline V gene are GTSNPN and SVGIG (reference sequence). Trimming removed 3 bases from V and 7 bases from J; junction bases left unmatched: 12. The CDR3 length is 15 residues. The CDR3 coding sequence is TGTGCCTGGAGCGTGATAGGGACAGTTTCCCAGCCCCAGCATTTT. This codes for CAWSVIGTVSQPQHF.

About this clonotype itself: A clone one base away is much larger, so this may be a read error. The V and J genes are TRBV6-5 and TRBJ1-1; D is uncertain. This CDR3 is 14 amino acids long. Germline values: CDR1 MNHEY, CDR2 SVGAGI. The CDR3 region has the DNA TGTGCCGGCAGTTACTTAAGCGTGGAGACTGAAGCTTTCTTT. Translating it yields CAGSYLSVETEAFF.